This is a list of T cell receptor beta chains from one sample in a study of T cell responses to AZD1222 COVID-19 vaccine. Here immunoSEQ multiplex PCR was the method, and the copy in TCRdb shows in-frame clones only, minus some. The table shows about 51,000 clones, with about 87% occurring only once. Specimen: peripheral blood, collected 28 days after the second AZD1222 dose. The receptors originated from an adult who received the AZD1222 COVID-19 vaccine. The CDR3 runs from the conserved cysteine through the conserved F or W. The D gene is left open where the match is weak. A clone size is listed for some rows: how often the clone was seen (once, few, many), or a class if it is expanded.

TRBV3-1/TRBV3-2	.	TRBJ1-1	.	CASSQAGTEAFF	TGTGCCAGCAGCCAAGCCGGGACTGAAGCTTTCTTT
TRBV6-5	.	TRBJ1-2	.	CASSYSLGGNGYTF	TGTGCCAGCAGTTACTCGCTGGGGGGGAATGGCTACACCTTC
TRBV30	.	TRBJ1-1	.	CAWSLFYDGGTEAFF	TGTGCCTGGAGTCTCTTCTATGATGGAGGCACTGAAGCTTTCTTT
TRBV27	.	TRBJ2-7	.	CASSLIGWAKSYEQYF	TGTGCCAGCAGTTTAATAGGGTGGGCTAAATCCTACGAGCAGTACTTC
TRBV3-1/TRBV3-2	few	TRBJ2-2	.	CASSKGTGRAGELFF	TGTGCCAGCAGCAAAGGGACTGGCCGAGCCGGGGAGCTGTTTTTT
TRBV7-2	.	TRBJ2-7	TRBD2	CASSSRGGHYEQYF	TGTGCCAGCAGCTCCCGGGGGGGGCACTACGAGCAGTACTTC
TRBV2	.	TRBJ1-5	.	CASRLTREGNQPQHF	TGTGCCAGCAGGTTGACTCGGGAGGGCAATCAGCCCCAGCATTTT
TRBV21-1	.	TRBJ2-1	.	CASSKGDGRASNEQFF	TGTGCCAGCAGCAAAGGCGACGGGAGGGCCTCAAATGAGCAGTTCTTC
TRBV6-6	.	TRBJ2-7	TRBD1	CASSYSTGDFYEQYF	TGTGCCAGCAGTTACTCGACAGGGGATTTCTACGAGCAGTACTTC
TRBV6-6	.	TRBJ2-1	.	CAASGDPPFSKYSQIF	TGTGCCGCATCCGGGGACCCCCCTTTTTCGAAGTATAGTCAGATCTTC
TRBV3-1/TRBV3-2	.	TRBJ1-6	.	CASSLPGNSPLHF	TGTGCCAGCAGCCTCCCGGGGAATTCACCCCTCCACTTT
TRBV5-1	.	TRBJ2-3	.	CASRSRPMADTQYF	TGCGCCAGCAGATCCCGGCCGATGGCAGATACGCAGTATTTT
TRBV2	.	TRBJ2-2	.	CASQVGGLTGELFF	TGTGCCAGCCAGGTGGGGGGCTTGACCGGGGAGCTGTTTTTT
TRBV28	.	TRBJ2-7	TRBD1	CASSQGQGVHSYYEQYF	TGTGCCAGCAGTCAGGGACAGGGGGTGCATTCTTACTACGAGCAGTACTTC
TRBV15	.	TRBJ1-4	.	CATRHGLNEKLFF	TGTGCCACCAGACACGGGCTTAATGAAAAACTGTTTTTT
TRBV3-1/TRBV3-2	.	TRBJ2-1	.	CASKEWGRDGDEQFF	TGTGCCAGCAAAGAGTGGGGCCGGGATGGGGATGAGCAGTTCTTC
TRBV6-1	.	TRBJ2-2	TRBD2	CASSVTSTHANTGELFF	TGTGCCAGCAGTGTGACTAGCACCCACGCGAACACCGGGGAGCTGTTTTTT
TRBV6-2/TRBV6-3	.	TRBJ2-5	TRBD2	CASSYMGGPVETQYF	TGTGCCAGCAGTTACATGGGAGGGCCGGTAGAGACCCAGTACTTC